The source of this T cell receptor beta chain is a study of cytomegalovirus exposure and HLA in healthy donors. Findings of the study overall: Later analysis identified a missense DCLRE1C variant that was linked to TCR beta V- and J-gene trimming. Per a prior analysis, the majority of TCR beta V segments were productive roughly 87% or roughly 30% of the time.

Germline CDR1 reads SGHRS; CDR2 reads YFSETQ. CDR3 size: 15 residues. V lost 0 bases to trimming and J lost 7 bases, with 11 bases between them. With respect to this clone: Its antigen is still unknown.

The PCR had 60 Vbeta and 13 Jbeta primers. Assay: immunoSEQ multiplex PCR; the TCRdb copy retains only in-frame clones and omits some. The data contain over 65,000 clones, roughly 80% of them seen just once; the ten biggest clones take up about an eighth. This chain uses TRBV5-1 with TRBJ1-6, with a possible D match to TRBD1 (6 bases). The TCR sequence derives from a human donor in good health. The sequenced material came from PBMCs. The CDR3 nucleotides read TGCGCCAGCAGCTTGGTGCCAGGGGAAAATTCACCCCTCCACTTT. Translation: CASSLVPGENSPLHF.